The sequence of this TCR beta chain was determined in a study of CD8+ T cells in alopecia areata. cDNA serving as the sequencing template came from extracted, reverse transcribed RNA. Measured with immunoSEQ multiplex PCR; TCRdb has only the in-frame clones, and not every one. The table lists approximately 210,000 clones, 55% to 70% of them singletons. Findings of the study overall: Association of baseline CD8+ expansion with response is uncertain owing to one nonresponder.

This clone has a single count. Antigen unknown. Treatment defined: oral pan-JAK inhibitor, 5-10 mg twice daily. The sorting of PBMCs gave CD4+ and CD8+ T cells. This TCR was recovered from a human donor with alopecia areata. Sequenced here: CD4+ T cells sorted from blood, sampled at week 4, from a patient treated with tofacitinib.

CDR3 bases: TGTGCCTGGAGCCGCCAGGGAAAGACTGAAGCTTTCTTT. It codes for CAWSRQGKTEAFF. The chain combines TRBV30 with TRBJ1-1, with D possibly being TRBD1 (5 bases). V was clipped by 3 bases and J by 5 bases, with 13 bases between them. This CDR3 is built from 13 residues. Germline V gene data show CDR1 as GTSNPN and CDR2 as SVGIG (reference sequence).